Here is one TCR beta chain with its context. These data are taken from a study of shared clonotypes between healthy human individuals. On the study more broadly: CD8 memory received one plate per donor, CD8 naive two, CD4 memory three and CD4 naive three.

This CDR3 is 13 amino acids long. V lost 5 bases to trimming and J lost 12 bases, with 17 bases between them. Per germline, CDR1 SGHAT and CDR2 FQNNGV. Data came from immunoSEQ multiplex PCR; TCRdb stores just in-frame clones and leaves some out. The sample has about 2,500,000 clones; around 94% are singletons. Nashville, Tennessee was home to all donors, each a Caucasian adult. CD4+ cell separation produced CD45RA+ naive and CD45RA-negative memory subsets. The sample consisted of naive CD4+ T cells sorted from blood. Subset reported: CD45RA+ positively selected. The clonotype comes from a man between 18 and 29 years old in good health. The gene calls are TRBV11-2 and TRBJ2-1, with D tentatively TRBD2 (6 bases). CDR3 DNA sequence: TGTGCCAGCAGCCCGGGACTCCAAGAATCGCAGTTCTTC. It codes for CASSPGLQESQFF.